This section outlines one TCR beta chain sequence together with its context. The data stem from a study of T cell changes during pregnancy in multiple sclerosis. The CDR3 has 15 amino acids. Germline V gives CDR1 LNHDA, CDR2 SQIVND (reference sequence). The V end was cut by 0 bases, the J end by 2 bases, with 10 bases between. Assay used: immunoSEQ multiplex PCR; TCRdb lists only in-frame clones, some missing. Of roughly 38,000 clones listed, approximately 94% were seen once; the top ten hold roughly 0.6%. The sample here was CD4+ T cells from peripheral blood mononuclear cells, taken in the third trimester of pregnancy. The chain has TRBV19 and TRBJ1-2, with D unclear. This receptor was taken from a female donor with multiple sclerosis, enrolled in a pregnancy study. The DNA of the CDR3 is TGTGCCAGTAGTATAGATACAGCTACGAACTATGGCTACACCTTC. Translating it yields CASSIDTATNYGYTF.